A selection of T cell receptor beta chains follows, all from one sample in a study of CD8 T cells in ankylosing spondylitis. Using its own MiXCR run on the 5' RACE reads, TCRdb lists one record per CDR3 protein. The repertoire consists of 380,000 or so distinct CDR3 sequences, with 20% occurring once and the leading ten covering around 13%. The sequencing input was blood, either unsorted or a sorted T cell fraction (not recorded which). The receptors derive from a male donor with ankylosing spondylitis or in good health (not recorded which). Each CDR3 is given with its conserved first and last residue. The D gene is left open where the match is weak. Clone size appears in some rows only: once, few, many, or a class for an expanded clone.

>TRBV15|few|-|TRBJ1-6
CATSRDTGEYSPLHF
TGTGCCACCAGCAGAGATACAGGAGAGTATTCACCCCTCCACTTT
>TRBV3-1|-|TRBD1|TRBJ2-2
CASSQSPGQGYTGELFF
TGTGCCAGCAGCCAATCCCCGGGACAGGGGTACACCGGGGAGCTGTTTTTT
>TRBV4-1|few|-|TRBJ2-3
CASSQVAGTDTQYF
TGCGCCAGCAGCCAAGTTGCCGGCACAGATACGCAGTATTTT
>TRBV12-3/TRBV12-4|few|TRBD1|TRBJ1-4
CASRYRGDSEKLFF
TGTGCCAGCAGGTACAGGGGTGATAGTGAAAAACTGTTTTTT
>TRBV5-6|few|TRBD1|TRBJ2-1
CASSFGQGLGEQFF
TGTGCCAGCAGCTTTGGACAGGGCCTCGGGGAGCAGTTCTTC
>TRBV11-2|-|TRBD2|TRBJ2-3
CASSYLSGGAADTQYF
TGTGCCAGCAGCTACCTTAGCGGGGGGGCCGCAGATACGCAGTATTTT
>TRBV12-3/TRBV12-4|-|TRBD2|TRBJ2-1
CASSRTSGNNEQFF
TGTGCCAGCAGCCGGACTAGCGGTAACAATGAGCAGTTCTTC
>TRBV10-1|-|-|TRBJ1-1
CASSDILNTEAFF
TGCGCCAGCAGTGATATACTGAACACTGAAGCTTTCTTT
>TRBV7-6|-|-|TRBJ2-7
CASSQRGGEQYF
TGTGCCAGCAGCCAACGCGGAGGGGAGCAGTACTTC
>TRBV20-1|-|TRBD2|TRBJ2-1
CSARDGTSGGGEQFF
TGCAGTGCTAGAGATGGGACTAGCGGGGGAGGTGAGCAGTTCTTC
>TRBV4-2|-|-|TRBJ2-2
CASSQDTGVTGELFF
TGTGCCAGCAGCCAAGATACGGGGGTCACCGGGGAGCTGTTTTTT
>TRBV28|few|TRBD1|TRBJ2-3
CATADRGWGDTQYF
TGTGCCACCGCAGACAGGGGGTGGGGGGATACGCAGTATTTT
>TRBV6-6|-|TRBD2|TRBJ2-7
CALAGGGADEQYF
TGTGCCCTAGCAGGCGGGGGGGCGGACGAGCAGTACTTC
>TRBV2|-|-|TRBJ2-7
CASPEMDWAGLSF
TGTGCCAGCCCGGAAATGGATTGGGCAGGACTATCATTC
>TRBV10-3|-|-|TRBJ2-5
CAISGSYDGQETQYF
TGTGCCATCAGTGGTTCCTACGATGGGCAAGAGACCCAGTACTTC
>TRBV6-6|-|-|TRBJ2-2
CASVWSGELFF
TGTGCCAGCGTTTGGAGCGGGGAGCTGTTTTTT
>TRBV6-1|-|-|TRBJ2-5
CASSRLNQETQYF
TGTGCCAGCAGTAGACTAAACCAAGAGACCCAGTACTTC
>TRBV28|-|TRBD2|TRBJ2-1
CASSLLSSGPYNEQFF
TGTGCCAGCAGTTTACTCTCTAGCGGCCCTTACAATGAGCAGTTCTTC
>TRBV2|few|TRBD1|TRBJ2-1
CASTQGGTGSNEQFF
TGTGCCAGCACCCAAGGGGGGACAGGGTCCAATGAGCAGTTCTTC
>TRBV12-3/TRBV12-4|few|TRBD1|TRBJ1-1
CASRGTGGAFAAFF
TGTGCCAGCAGGGGGACAGGGGGCGCTTTCGCCGCTTTCTTT
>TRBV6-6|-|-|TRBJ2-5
CASSSDMKTQYF
TGTGCCAGCAGCTCCGACATGAAGACCCAGTACTTC
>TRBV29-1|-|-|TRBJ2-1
CSAVVFSYNEQFF
TGCAGCGCAGTAGTGTTCTCCTACAATGAGCAGTTCTTC
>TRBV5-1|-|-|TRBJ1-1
CASSLDSSLMNTEAFF
TGCGCCAGCAGCTTGGACAGCTCCCTCATGAACACTGAAGCTTTCTTT
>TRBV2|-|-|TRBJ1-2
CASSAARASNYGYTF
TGTGCCAGCAGTGCGGCCAGGGCTTCTAACTATGGCTACACCTTC
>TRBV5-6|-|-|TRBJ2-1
CASSPPRLREFVEFF
TGTGCCAGCAGCCCGCCCCGGCTCAGGGAATTCGTGGAGTTCTTC
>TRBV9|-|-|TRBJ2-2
CASSPRGDTGELFF
TGTGCCAGCAGCCCACGGGGTGACACCGGGGAGCTGTTTTTT
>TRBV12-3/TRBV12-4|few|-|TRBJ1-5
CASSWTTNQPQHF
TGTGCCAGCAGTTGGACAACCAATCAGCCCCAGCATTTT
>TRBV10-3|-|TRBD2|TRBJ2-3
CAISAVGGGSSSDTQYF
TGTGCCATCAGTGCGGTCGGGGGGGGTTCCTCCTCAGATACGCAGTATTTT
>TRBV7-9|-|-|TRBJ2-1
CATQIQRTYNEQFF
TGTGCCACCCAAATACAGAGAACCTACAATGAGCAGTTCTTC
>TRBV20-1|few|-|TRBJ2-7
CSALRPSYEQYF
TGCAGTGCCCTCCGGCCTTCCTACGAGCAGTACTTC
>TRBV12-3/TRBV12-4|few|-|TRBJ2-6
CASSLEGPPGANVLTF
TGTGCCAGCAGTTTGGAAGGCCCCCCTGGGGCCAACGTCCTGACTTTC
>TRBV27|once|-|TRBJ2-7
CASSFGPRYEQYF
TGTGCCAGCAGTTTCGGCCCGAGGTACGAGCAGTACTTC
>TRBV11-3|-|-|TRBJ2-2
CASSYGHGELFF
TGTGCCAGCAGCTATGGACACGGGGAGCTGTTTTTT
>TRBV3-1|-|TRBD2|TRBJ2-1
CASSQAGGGRRNEQFF
TGTGCCAGCAGCCAAGCGGGAGGGGGTCGGAGAAATGAGCAGTTCTTC
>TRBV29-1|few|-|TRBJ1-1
CSVVRTDLNTEAFF
TGCAGCGTAGTTAGAACAGATCTGAACACTGAAGCTTTCTTT
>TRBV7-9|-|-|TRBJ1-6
CASSLGVGGNSPLHF
TGTGCCAGCAGCTTAGGTGTGGGGGGCAATTCACCCCTCCACTTT
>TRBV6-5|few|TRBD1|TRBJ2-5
CASSYSGQEIQETQYF
TGTGCCAGCAGTTACTCCGGACAGGAAATTCAAGAGACCCAGTACTTC
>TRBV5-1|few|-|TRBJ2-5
CASSPVESGWEETQYF
TGCGCCAGCAGCCCCGTGGAGAGCGGCTGGGAAGAGACCCAGTACTTC
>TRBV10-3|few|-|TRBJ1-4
CAISDEEKLFF
TGTGCCATCAGTGATGAGGAAAAACTGTTTTTT
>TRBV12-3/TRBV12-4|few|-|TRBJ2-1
CASSLRGWGGSYNEQFF
TGTGCCAGCAGTTTAAGGGGGTGGGGGGGCTCCTACAATGAGCAGTTCTTC
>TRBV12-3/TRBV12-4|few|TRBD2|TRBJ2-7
CASRGVSSYEQYF
TGTGCCAGCCGGGGGGTTAGCTCCTACGAGCAGTACTTC